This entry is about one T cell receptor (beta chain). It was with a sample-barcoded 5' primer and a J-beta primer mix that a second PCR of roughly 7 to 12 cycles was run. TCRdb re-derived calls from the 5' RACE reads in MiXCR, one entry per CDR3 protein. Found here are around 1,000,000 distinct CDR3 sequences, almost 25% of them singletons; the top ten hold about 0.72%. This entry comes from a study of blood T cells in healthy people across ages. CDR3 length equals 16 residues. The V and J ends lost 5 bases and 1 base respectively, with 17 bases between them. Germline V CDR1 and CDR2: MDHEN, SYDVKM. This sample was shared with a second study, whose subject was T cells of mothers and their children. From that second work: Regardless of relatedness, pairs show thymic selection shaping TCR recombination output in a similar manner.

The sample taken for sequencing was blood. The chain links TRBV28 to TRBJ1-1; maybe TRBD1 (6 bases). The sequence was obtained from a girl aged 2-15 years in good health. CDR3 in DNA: TGTGCCAGCAGTCCCGGGGGGCGAGGGCGGAACACTGAAGCTTTCTTT. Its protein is CASSPGGRGRNTEAFF.